This T cell receptor (beta chain) emerged from a study of blood T cells in healthy people across ages. This clonotype is a singleton in its sample. A J-beta primer mix and a sample-barcoded 5' primer were used in a second PCR of roughly 6 to 12 cycles. Researchers report that a template-switch adaptor with 12 random nucleotides tagged each cDNA molecule. One entry per CDR3 protein, called by TCRdb with MiXCR from the 5' RACE reads. The sample gives hundreds of thousands of distinct CDR3 sequences, 45% to 50% of which show up once; 25% to 35% is in the top ten. CDR3 length: 14 residues. The V gene lost 1 base and the J gene lost 6 bases, with 13 bases spanning the gap. CDR1 is GTSNPN, CDR2 SVGIG, per germline (reference sequence).

Input material: blood. This clonotype originated in a woman aged 60 to 75 in good health. The chain has TRBV30 and TRBJ2-1; no clear D gene. The DNA of the CDR3 is TGTGCCTGGAGTGATAGGAAGACTGGCAATGAGCAGTTCTTC. Protein sequence: CAWSDRKTGNEQFF.